Below, 26 T cell receptor beta chains from the same sample are listed, as sequenced in a study of shared clonotypes between healthy human individuals. Selected positively for CCR7 and CD45RO-negative, naive CD8 cells excluded terminally differentiated effector memory CD45RA+ cells. The assay was immunoSEQ multiplex PCR, and TCRdb's table has in-frame clones only and misses some. Among roughly 2,000,000 clones listed, roughly 93% were seen once. Sequencing input: naive CD8+ T cells from PBMCs. The receptors stem from a man in his late teens or twenties in good health. Some clones in this sample may be carry-over from other donors' samples.

The chain's CDR3 is CASSSSAGTTPSYEQYF. The DNA for the CDR3 is TGTGCCAGCAGCTCATCCGCCGGGACAACACCCTCCTACGAGCAGTACTTC. The chain links TRBV9 to TRBJ2-7; possibly TRBD1 for D (6 bases). Trimming removed 4 bases from V and 0 bases from J, with 20 bases in between. The CDR3 sequence is 17 residues long. Germline CDR1 reads SGDLS; CDR2 reads YYNGEE.

The gene calls are TRBV7-2 and TRBJ1-1; unclear D gene. CDR3 length: 13 amino acids. CDR1 is SGHTA and CDR2 is FQGNSA in the germline V gene. Trimming shortened V by 7 bases and J by 3 bases, and 12 bases separated the two germline ends. CDR3 loop: CASNPREDTEAFF. Here the CDR3 DNA reads TGTGCCAGCAACCCCCGAGAGGACACTGAAGCTTTCTTT.

The gene calls are TRBV5-6 and TRBJ2-7; D call uncertain. The germline V and J ends were trimmed by 2 bases and 7 bases, with 7 bases remaining between them. From germline, CDR1 is SGHDT and CDR2 YYEEEE. The CDR3 is 11 residues long. This CDR3 is CASSLYEEQYF. CDR3 DNA: TGTGCCAGCAGCTTATACGAAGAGCAGTACTTC.

J is TRBJ2-7 and V is TRBV7-6; 9 bases line up with TRBD2. After removal of 4 bases from V and 1 base from J, the junction contained 5 bases not matched to a gene. Germline V CDR1 and CDR2: SGHVS, FNYEAQ. The CDR3 totals 15 residues. The CDR3 DNA sequence: TGTGCCAGCAGCTCCCGGCTAGCGGGATCCTACGAGCAGTACTTC. Its protein product is CASSSRLAGSYEQYF.

The V call is TRBV6-5, the J call TRBJ2-7, with TRBD1 identical over 9 bases. CDR1 MNHEY and CDR2 SVGAGI come from the germline V gene. The ends lost 2 bases at V and 6 bases at J; junction bases unmatched: 5. The CDR3 consists of 14 residues. The CDR3 here is CASSYPGQGSEQYF. CDR3 bases: TGTGCCAGCAGTTACCCGGGACAGGGATCCGAGCAGTACTTC.

The CDR3 reads CASSSNRGLGEQFF. The CDR3 DNA sequence: TGTGCCAGCAGCTCTAACAGGGGGCTGGGTGAGCAGTTCTTC. The gene calls are TRBV7-3 and TRBJ2-1, with 9 bases lining up with TRBD1. CDR1 and CDR2 (germline): SGHTA, FQGTGA. Trimming took 4 bases from V and 9 from J; bases not matched to a gene: 7. The CDR3 is 14 amino acids.

The V gene is TRBV11-2, the J gene TRBJ2-5; D is perhaps TRBD1 (6 bases). Trimming pared 6 bases from V and 1 base from J, leaving 15 bases between. This CDR3 spans 15 amino acids. Germline V gives CDR1 SGHAT, CDR2 FQNNGV. The CDR3 DNA reads TGTGCCAGCAGTACGACAGGACCCCTCCAAGAGACCCAGTACTTC. This gives the protein CASSTTGPLQETQYF.

This clone was observed a single time. The rearrangement joins TRBV7-9 to TRBJ2-5; D is perhaps TRBD1 or TRBD2 (5 bases each). Trimming pared 6 bases from V and 4 bases from J, leaving 21 bases between. The CDR3 covers 16 residues. Germline lookup yields CDR1 SEHNR and CDR2 FQNEAQ (reference sequence). The CDR3 DNA sequence: TGTGCCAGCAGTGCGGCTTTGCGATGGGGGACAGAGACCCAGTACTTC. It specifies CASSAALRWGTETQYF.

Turning to this clone: At the DNA level, this CDR3 is encoded by other sequences in the same sample as well. The rearrangement joins TRBV7-9 to TRBJ1-5; possible D gene TRBD1, 6 bases. The V gene's germline CDR1 is SEHNR and CDR2 FQNEAQ (reference sequence). V was pared by 2 bases and J by 3 bases, with 8 bases between. This CDR3 contains 14 residues. CDR3 protein: CASSLTGYNQPQHF. CDR3 bases: TGTGCCAGCAGCTTAACAGGGTACAATCAGCCCCAGCATTTT.

This clone showed up just a few times. This chain's CDR3 is CAIRDFGNTIYF. CDR3 DNA sequence: TGTGCCATCCGGGACTTTGGAAACACCATATATTTT. The chain uses TRBV10-3 and TRBJ1-3, with a possible D match to TRBD1 (5 bases). The CDR3 extends over 12 amino acids. Trimming took off 8 bases at V and 3 bases at J, with 8 bases between the two ends. Germline V lookup: CDR1 ENHRY, CDR2 SYGVKD.

This chain uses TRBV7-9 with TRBJ1-4, with 8 bases fitting TRBD1. Losses at the gene ends were 4 bases for V and 0 bases for J; bases not matched to a gene: 7. The germline CDR1 and CDR2 sequences are SEHNR and FQNEAQ (reference sequence). This CDR3 spans 17 amino acids. The CDR3 DNA sequence: TGTGCCAGCAGCTCGTGGACAGGGCCCTCAACTAATGAAAAACTGTTTTTT. It specifies CASSSWTGPSTNEKLFF.

This rearrangement joins TRBV29-1 to TRBJ1-1; D is ambiguous. The V and J ends lost 4 bases and 0 bases respectively, with 6 bases between them. Germline CDR1 is SQVTM and CDR2 is ANQGSEA. This CDR3 spans 12 amino acids. CDR3 protein: CSVAAMNTEAFF. As DNA, the CDR3 is TGCAGCGTTGCTGCCATGAACACTGAAGCTTTCTTT.

V and J are TRBV7-6 and TRBJ2-2, with 7 bases fitting TRBD1. V dropped 5 bases and J dropped 3; count of bases not matched to a gene: 6. The CDR3 runs 15 residues. Germline CDR1 and CDR2: SGHVS and FNYEAQ. CDR3 bases: TGTGCCAGCAGCCTAACAGGGGACCACACCGGGGAGCTGTTTTTT. Translated: CASSLTGDHTGELFF. The full variable domain, rest sourced from reference TRBV7-6 and TRBJ2-2, is GAGVSQSPRYKVTKRGQDVALRCDPISGHVSLYWYRQALGQGPEFLTYFNYEAQQDKSGLPNDRFSAERPEGSISTLTIQRTEQRDSAMYRCASSLTGDHTGELFFGEGSRLTVL.

This chain connects TRBV15 to TRBJ1-5; D is unresolved. The V gene's germline CDR1 is LNHNV and CDR2 YYDKDF (reference sequence). Deletions cut 2 bases from V and 10 bases from J, with 18 bases between. The CDR3 has 15 residues. This CDR3 is CATSRPVEGFTPQHF. The CDR3 nucleotides read TGTGCCACCAGCAGACCGGTAGAAGGCTTCACCCCCCAGCATTTT.

V and J are TRBV13 and TRBJ2-7; 14 bases are shared with TRBD2. Trimming cost V 5 bases and J 7 bases; bases outside gene matches: 7. This CDR3 region has 15 residues. Germline values: CDR1 PRHDT, CDR2 FYEKMQ (reference sequence). CDR3 protein: CASSTGTSGSFEQYF. CDR3 coding DNA: TGTGCCAGCAGCACCGGGACTAGCGGGAGTTTTGAGCAGTACTTC.

The chain combines TRBV29-1 with TRBJ2-7; 7 nucleotides agree with TRBD1. Looked up from germline, CDR1 is SQVTM and CDR2 is ANQGSEA. This CDR3 has 14 amino acids. Trimming cost V 6 bases and J 0 bases; bases outside gene matches: 8. The CDR3 region is CSVSGQDSSYEQYF. CDR3 sequence (DNA): TGCAGCGTAAGTGGACAGGACTCCTCCTACGAGCAGTACTTC.

The chain uses TRBV2 and TRBJ2-1; D remains unclear. V was pared by 10 bases and J by 7 bases, with 11 bases between. Germline values: CDR1 SNHLY, CDR2 FYNNEI. CDR3 size: 11 residues. Written as DNA, the CDR3 is TGTGCCATCAACTTCGGTAATGAGCAGTTCTTC. Translation gives CAINFGNEQFF. Complete variable domain (other parts from reference TRBV2 and TRBJ2-1): EPEVTQTPSHQVTQMGQEVILRCVPISNHLYFYWYRQILGQKVEFLVSFYNNEISEKSEIFDDQFSVERPDGSNFTLKIRSTKLEDSAMYFCAINFGNEQFFGPGTRLTVL.

J is TRBJ1-5 and V is TRBV6-1; D is undetermined. Germline loops: CDR1 MNHNS, CDR2 SASEGT. V gave up 6 bases and J gave up 4 bases, with 13 bases separating them. This CDR3 contains 14 residues. The CDR3 DNA is TGTGCCAGCAGCCCGTTCCGCGGAAATCAGCCCCAGCATTTT. Protein sequence: CASSPFRGNQPQHF.

This clone is a singleton in its sample. The chain joins TRBV30 to TRBJ1-2; D is unresolved. The CDR3 has 13 residues. The germline gives CDR1 GTSNPN, CDR2 SVGIG (reference sequence). V was trimmed by 3 bases and J by 2 bases, leaving 10 bases between them. CDR3 DNA: TGTGCCTGGAGATTCGGCAGCAACTATGGCTACACCTTC. Its translation: CAWRFGSNYGYTF.

This clone was seen only once. This chain connects TRBV28 to TRBJ1-5; 8 positions agree with TRBD1. Per germline, CDR1 MDHEN and CDR2 SYDVKM. With V trimmed by 8 bases and J by 7 bases, 16 bases remained unmatched. CDR3 length equals 16 residues. The CDR3 region is CASLTGGRGREQPQHF. The CDR3 bases are TGTGCCAGCCTCACAGGGGGGCGGGGGCGCGAACAGCCCCAGCATTTT. Looking up the rest from reference TRBV28 and TRBJ1-5 gives the full variable domain: DVKVTQSSRYLVKRTGEKVFLECVQDMDHENMFWYRQDPGLGLRLIYFSYDVKMKEKGDIPEGYSVSREKKERFSLILESASTNQTSMYLCASLTGGRGREQPQHFGDGTRLSIL.

V gene TRBV7-9 combines with J gene TRBJ2-2; D unresolved. Deletions cut 3 bases from V and 7 bases from J, with 9 bases between. The V gene's germline CDR1 is SEHNR and CDR2 FQNEAQ (reference sequence). The CDR3 consists of 13 residues. DNA of the CDR3: TGTGCCAGCAGCTTCGCGCCCCACGGGGAGCTGTTTTTT. Translating it yields CASSFAPHGELFF.

The V gene is TRBV27, the J gene TRBJ1-1; D not certain. The CDR3 length is 13 residues. Germline CDR1 MNHEY, CDR2 SMNVEV (reference sequence). Deletions cut 5 bases from V and 10 bases from J, with 17 bases between. The chain's CDR3 is CASSTYPPTRAFF. The CDR3 DNA reads TGTGCCAGCAGTACATATCCTCCGACCCGAGCTTTCTTT.

The rearrangement joins TRBV19 to TRBJ1-3; no firm D call. Per germline, CDR1 LNHDA and CDR2 SQIVND (reference sequence). The CDR3 length is 15 residues. V gave up 6 bases and J gave up 0 bases, with 12 bases separating them. Written as DNA, the CDR3 is TGTGCCAGTAGGTGGAGCGTCGTCTCTGGAAACACCATATATTTT. It encodes CASRWSVVSGNTIYF.

The chain has TRBV30 and TRBJ2-7, with TRBD2 matching 9 bases. The CDR3 has 15 amino acids. V lost 3 bases, J lost 7 bases, and 13 bases stayed unmatched. Per the germline V gene, CDR1 is GTSNPN and CDR2 is SVGIG (reference sequence). CDR3 sequence reads: CAWSRGLAGRWEQYF. For the CDR3, the DNA is TGTGCCTGGAGCCGCGGTCTAGCGGGACGTTGGGAGCAGTACTTC.

Points on this clone: Other DNA sequences from this sample encode an identical CDR3 as well. The chain joins TRBV5-6 to TRBJ2-7, with D tentatively TRBD1 or TRBD2 (5 bases each). Trimming stripped 4 bases from V and 7 bases from J, with 12 bases between. The CDR3 sequence is 12 residues long. Germline V lookup: CDR1 SGHDT, CDR2 YYEEEE. The CDR3 DNA is TGTGCCAGCAGCCCGGGACCGAGGGAGCAGTACTTC. Protein: CASSPGPREQYF.

This CDR3 is CASSIVSGFTDTQYF. CDR3 in DNA: TGTGCCAGTAGTATCGTTTCAGGGTTCACAGATACGCAGTATTTT. This sequence joins TRBV19 and TRBJ2-3; D is perhaps TRBD1 (5 bases). V was cut by 3 bases and J by 2 bases, with 12 bases left in between. The CDR3 extends over 15 amino acids. Germline V CDR1 and CDR2: LNHDA, SQIVND (reference sequence).